The next 16 T cell receptor beta chains were all read from a single sample in a study of vaccination effects on CD4 cells after COVID-19. The antigens for these receptors are not known. Using immunoSEQ multiplex PCR, the repertoire was profiled, and TCRdb retains in-frame clones only, with some absent. The data show fewer than 90,000 clones, roughly two thirds seen once. Antigen-specific CD4+ T cells were expanded with viral peptide pools in the ViraFEST assay before sequencing. Following culture for around 9 days, CD4+ T cells were isolated. It was between March and December 2020 that the person had a SARS-CoV-2 infection confirmed by PCR. Sequenced material: CD4+ T cells from PBMCs cultured with HIV peptides, taken before COVID-19 vaccination. As for subset: HIV-1 Nef peptide pool negative control/reference culture. The source is a human donor who had a prior SARS-CoV-2 infection.

The DNA for the CDR3 is TGTGCCAGCAGCTTAATTAGTAGTGGAAACGAGCAGTACTTC. Its translation: CASSLISSGNEQYF. The rearrangement links TRBV7-8 to TRBJ2-7; no clear D gene. The germline CDR1 and CDR2 sequences are SGHVS and FQNEAQ. This CDR3 is built from 14 residues. V gave up 2 bases and J gave up 5 bases, with 13 bases separating them.

The CDR3 loop reads CASSHHGLAEEEQFF. The DNA of the CDR3 is TGTGCCAGCAGCCACCACGGACTAGCGGAGGAGGAGCAGTTCTTC. The rearrangement links TRBV4-2 to TRBJ2-1; 10 positions match TRBD2. Germline CDR1 and CDR2: LGHNA and YNFKEQ. CDR3 length: 15 residues. V trimming: 3 bases; J trimming: 10 bases; junction bases outside the gene matches: 9.

The chain recombines TRBV7-2 with TRBJ2-1; 13 bases fit TRBD2. CDR1 is SGHTA and CDR2 is FQGNSA in the germline V gene. There are 19 residues in the CDR3. The V gene end was trimmed by 1 base and the J gene end by 10 bases; junction bases not matched to a gene: 16. The CDR3 DNA reads as TGTGCCAGCAGCTTAGGTGGACTAGCGGGAGTAAGACAGTCCGGGGAGCAGTTCTTC. As protein: CASSLGGLAGVRQSGEQFF. Combining the CDR3 with reference TRBV7-2 and TRBJ2-1 gives the whole variable domain GAGVSQSPSNKVTEKGKDVELRCDPISGHTALYWYRQSLGQGLEFLIYFQGNSAPDKSGLPSDRFSAERTGGSVSTLTIQRTQQEDSAVYLCASSLGGLAGVRQSGEQFFGPGTRLTVL.

The rearrangement links TRBV7-2 to TRBJ2-3; D gene unclear. CDR1 is SGHTA, CDR2 FQGNSA, per germline. The CDR3 has 14 residues. Trimming pared 5 bases from V and 1 base from J, leaving 10 bases between. This chain's CDR3 is CASSPYTGTDTQYF. CDR3 coding DNA: TGTGCCAGCAGCCCTTACACCGGCACAGATACGCAGTATTTT. Combining the CDR3 with reference TRBV7-2 and TRBJ2-3 gives the whole variable domain GAGVSQSPSNKVTEKGKDVELRCDPISGHTALYWYRQSLGQGLEFLIYFQGNSAPDKSGLPSDRFSAERTGGSVSTLTIQRTQQEDSAVYLCASSPYTGTDTQYFGPGTRLTVL.

The V gene is TRBV7-8, the J gene TRBJ2-3, with D tentatively TRBD1 or TRBD2 (5 bases each). The V end lost 4 bases, the J end lost 6 bases, and 11 bases lay between the germline ends. Germline V gives CDR1 SGHVS, CDR2 FQNEAQ. The length of the CDR3 is 13 residues. In DNA form, the CDR3 reads TGTGCCAGCAGCTCAGCATGGGGGGATACGCAGTATTTT. It translates to CASSSAWGDTQYF.

V gene TRBV9 combines with J gene TRBJ2-3, with D tentatively TRBD1 or TRBD2 (5 bases each). There are 17 residues in the CDR3. Trimming left V 0 bases short and J 6 bases short, with 20 bases between. Germline CDR1 is SGDLS and CDR2 is YYNGEE. The CDR3 loop is CASSVGFLAGAGDTQYF. The CDR3 coding sequence is TGTGCCAGCAGCGTAGGTTTTTTGGCCGGGGCGGGTGATACGCAGTATTTT.

The chain links TRBV7-2 to TRBJ2-2, with D tentatively TRBD1 (6 bases). Germline-derived CDR1 and CDR2 are SGHTA and FQGNSA. V lost 8 bases, J lost 7 bases, and 17 bases lay in between. This CDR3 is 14 amino acids long. Written as DNA, the CDR3 is TGTGCCAGCCGGGAACAGGGCGCCGTCGGGGAGCTGTTTTTT. Amino acids: CASREQGAVGELFF.

This rearrangement joins TRBV18 to TRBJ2-3; TRBD2 agrees at 8 bases. Germline values: CDR1 KGHSH, CDR2 LQKENI. The V gene end was trimmed by 3 bases and the J gene end by 4 bases; junction bases not matched to a gene: 9. This CDR3 is built from 16 residues. CDR3 in amino acids: CASSPLVAGIPDTQYF. CDR3 DNA sequence: TGTGCCAGCTCACCGTTAGTAGCGGGAATTCCAGATACGCAGTATTTT. The full variable domain, completed using reference TRBV18 and TRBJ2-3, is NAGVMQNPRHLVRRRGQEARLRCSPMKGHSHVYWYRQLPEEGLKFMVYLQKENIIDESGMPKERFSAEFPKEGPSILRIQQVVRGDSAAYFCASSPLVAGIPDTQYFGPGTRLTVL.

The V and J genes are TRBV6-6 and TRBJ1-1; no firm D call. The V gene lost 6 bases and the J gene lost 4 bases, with 6 bases spanning the gap. This CDR3 has 11 amino acids. CDR1 and CDR2 from the germline V gene are MNHNY and SVGAGI (reference sequence). DNA for the CDR3: TGTGCCAGCAGCAACCCCACTGAAGCTTTCTTT. Amino acid sequence: CASSNPTEAFF.

The table lists this clone with a count of one. This chain joins TRBV5-1 and TRBJ2-7; D unresolved. Germline CDR1 is SGHRS and CDR2 is YFSETQ. The germline V and J ends were trimmed by 0 bases and 1 base, with 11 bases remaining between them. The CDR3 spans 15 residues. DNA for the CDR3: TGCGCCAGCAGCTTGGGGACGGGTAGATCCTACGAGCAGTACTTC. This sequence encodes CASSLGTGRSYEQYF.

The chain carries TRBV6-2 or TRBV6-3 and TRBJ2-3; 13 bases are a match to TRBD2. This CDR3 is built from 18 residues. V dropped 2 bases and J dropped 5; count of bases not matched to a gene: 10. The germline CDR1 and CDR2 sequences are MNHEY and SVGEGT. This chain's CDR3 is CASSYRRTSGSWGDTQYF. As DNA, the CDR3 is TGTGCCAGCAGTTACAGGCGGACTAGCGGGAGTTGGGGAGATACGCAGTATTTT.

The chain combines TRBV2 with TRBJ2-6; D is perhaps TRBD2 (7 bases). The CDR3 runs to 15 residues. CDR1 and CDR2 from the germline V gene are SNHLY and FYNNEI. The germline V and J ends were trimmed by 6 bases and 1 base, with 10 bases remaining between them. The CDR3 here is CASRSGTSGANVLTF. CDR3 DNA: TGTGCCAGCAGGAGCGGGACATCTGGGGCCAACGTCCTGACTTTC.

V is TRBV7-2 and J is TRBJ2-7; D unresolved. This CDR3 spans 12 amino acids. Germline CDR1 reads SGHTA; CDR2 reads FQGNSA. V shed 5 bases and J shed 2 bases, with 7 bases lying between them. The DNA for the CDR3 is TGTGCCAGCAGCCTACTAACCTACGAGCAGTACTTC. This translates into CASSLLTYEQYF.

J is TRBJ1-6 and V is TRBV18; D unresolved. The CDR3 loop spans 14 amino acids. Germline V gene data show CDR1 as KGHSH and CDR2 as LQKENI. With 3 bases removed from V and 12 bases from J, the gap between germline ends came to 15 bases. CDR3 sequence: CASSPTDQELPLHF. The CDR3, as DNA: TGTGCCAGCTCACCTACTGATCAGGAATTACCCCTCCACTTT. Filled out from reference TRBV18 and TRBJ1-6, the complete variable domain reads NAGVMQNPRHLVRRRGQEARLRCSPMKGHSHVYWYRQLPEEGLKFMVYLQKENIIDESGMPKERFSAEFPKEGPSILRIQQVVRGDSAAYFCASSPTDQELPLHFGNGTRLTVT.

This sequence joins TRBV11-3 and TRBJ2-7; no definite D call. Germline V gives CDR1 SGHNT, CDR2 YENEEA. The CDR3 sequence is 14 residues long. Trimming stripped 0 bases from V and 3 bases from J, with 9 bases between. Here the CDR3 reads CASSLDPTYYEQYF. The CDR3 coding sequence is TGTGCCAGCAGCTTAGATCCGACCTACTACGAGCAGTACTTC.

V is TRBV5-1 and J is TRBJ2-2; 7 bases match TRBD1. With V trimmed by 3 bases and J by 7 bases, 6 bases remained unmatched. The CDR3 has 14 residues. Germline values: CDR1 SGHRS, CDR2 YFSETQ. This CDR3 reads CASSSGGWSGELFF. CDR3 coding DNA: TGCGCCAGCAGCTCAGGGGGTTGGAGCGGGGAGCTGTTTTTT. The full variable domain, in which reference TRBV5-1 and TRBJ2-2 provide the parts outside the CDR3, is KAGVTQTPRYLIKTRGQQVTLSCSPISGHRSVSWYQQTPGQGLQFLFEYFSETQRNKGNFPGRFSGRQFSNSRSEMNVSTLELGDSALYLCASSSGGWSGELFFGEGSRLTVL.